This T cell receptor (beta chain) emerged from a study of Ad26.COV2.S vaccination and SARS-CoV-2 variants. General study findings and limits: Similar non-spike TCR breadth was seen in vaccine and placebo recipients.

Produced via immunoSEQ multiplex PCR; TCRdb's table is partial and in-frame only. The data contain some 640,000 clones, approximately 88% of them seen just once; the ten biggest clones take up roughly 1.5%. Losses at the gene ends were 1 base for V and 2 bases for J; bases not matched to a gene: 1. Looked up from germline, CDR1 is LNHNV and CDR2 is YYDKDF (reference sequence). This CDR3 spans 15 amino acids. Concerning this clone: Antigen unknown.

Specified treatment: some 20 received Ad26.COV2.S at low or high dose, single or two shots; about 5 received placebo; per-sample allocation not given. Sampling was performed 63 days after the first vaccine or placebo injection. The chain combines TRBV15 with TRBJ2-7, with 11 bases aligning to TRBD1. This TCR came from a person aged 18-65 years who received the Ad26.COV2.S COVID-19 vaccine or a placebo. The sequenced sample was peripheral blood, obtained in a trial of Ad26.COV2.S vaccine versus placebo. The CDR3 coding sequence is TGTGCCACCAGCAGAGGGGGACAGGGGGCCTACGAGCAGTACTTC. Amino acids: CATSRGGQGAYEQYF.